This entry describes one T cell receptor (beta chain). Its antigen is as yet unknown. The data were taken from a study of T cells in localized non-small cell lung cancer. Study-wide findings and caveats: Elevated blood T cell density was associated with longer overall survival. Uninvolved adjacent lung had the highest recorded T cell clonality, with tumor below it. Multi-region tumor sequencing was not done, so intratumor heterogeneity could not be excluded. A median of roughly 55 of the top 100 tumor clones appeared in adjacent lung, which was paired and uninvolved.

Data came from immunoSEQ multiplex PCR; TCRdb stores just in-frame clones and leaves some out. The sample has approximately 64,000 clones, about 90% seen once. V lost 1 base, J lost 1 base, and 11 bases lay in between. The CDR3 runs 15 residues. CDR1 and CDR2 from the germline V gene are SGHTA and FQGNSA. The receptor's source is a woman aged 40-70 years with stage I lung adenocarcinoma. This rearrangement joins TRBV7-2 to TRBJ2-7; TRBD2 is a possible D gene (6 bases). The specimen was peripheral blood, collected before any cancer treatment. CDR3 in amino acids: CASSLGGAMSYEQYF. As DNA, the CDR3 is TGTGCCAGCAGCTTAGGCGGGGCTATGTCCTACGAGCAGTACTTC.